This T cell receptor (beta chain) is from a study of T cells after yellow fever vaccination. This CDR3 spans 15 amino acids. The V gene lost 1 base and the J gene lost 9 bases, with 16 bases spanning the gap. CDR1 is MGHRA and CDR2 is YSYEKL in the germline V gene. This clonotype has just a few counts. TCRdb redid the calling of the 5' RACE reads with MiXCR, one entry per CDR3 protein. This sample has over 300,000 distinct CDR3 sequences; roughly 7% occur once, and the top ten carry 15% to 20%. Sample: PBMCs, taken about 41 days after the first yellow fever vaccination. This sequence was found in a man aged 18 to 29 who received the YFV17D yellow fever vaccine. The V and J genes are TRBV4-1 and TRBJ2-1, with D perhaps matching TRBD1 or TRBD2 (5 bases each). The CDR3 is CASSQGGQGLGEQFF. CDR3 DNA: TGCGCCAGCAGCCAAGGCGGGCAGGGTTTGGGTGAGCAGTTCTTC.